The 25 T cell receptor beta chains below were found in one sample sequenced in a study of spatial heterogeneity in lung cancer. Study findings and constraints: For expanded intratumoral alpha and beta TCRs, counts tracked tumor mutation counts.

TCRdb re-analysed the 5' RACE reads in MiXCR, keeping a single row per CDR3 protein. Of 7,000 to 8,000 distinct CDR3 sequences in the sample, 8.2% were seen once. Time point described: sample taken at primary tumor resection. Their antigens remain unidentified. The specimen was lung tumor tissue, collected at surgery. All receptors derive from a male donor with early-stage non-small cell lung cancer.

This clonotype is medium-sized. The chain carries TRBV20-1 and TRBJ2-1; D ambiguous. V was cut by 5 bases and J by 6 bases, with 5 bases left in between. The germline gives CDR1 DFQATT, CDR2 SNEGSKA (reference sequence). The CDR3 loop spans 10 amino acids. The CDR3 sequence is CSAWLNEQFF. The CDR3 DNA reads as TGCAGTGCTTGGCTCAATGAGCAGTTCTTC.

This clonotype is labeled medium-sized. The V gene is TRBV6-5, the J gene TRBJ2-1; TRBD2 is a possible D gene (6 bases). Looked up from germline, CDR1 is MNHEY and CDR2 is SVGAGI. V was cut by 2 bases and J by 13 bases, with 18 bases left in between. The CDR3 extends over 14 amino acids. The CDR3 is CASSYGDFGREQFF. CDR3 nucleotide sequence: TGTGCCAGCAGTTACGGGGACTTTGGAAGGGAACAGTTCTTC.

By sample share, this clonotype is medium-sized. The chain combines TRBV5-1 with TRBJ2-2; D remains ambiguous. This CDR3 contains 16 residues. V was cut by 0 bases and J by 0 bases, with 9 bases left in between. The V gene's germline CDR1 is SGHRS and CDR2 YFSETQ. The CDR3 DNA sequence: TGCGCCAGCAGCTTGGTAGGCGGAGCGAACACCGGGGAGCTGTTTTTT. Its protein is CASSLVGGANTGELFF.

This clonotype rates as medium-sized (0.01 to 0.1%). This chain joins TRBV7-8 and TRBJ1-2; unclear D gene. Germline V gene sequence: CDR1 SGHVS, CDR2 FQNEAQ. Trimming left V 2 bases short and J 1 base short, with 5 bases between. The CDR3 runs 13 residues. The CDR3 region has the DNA TGTGCCAGCAGCTTAACAGATAACTATGGCTACACCTTC. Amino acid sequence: CASSLTDNYGYTF.

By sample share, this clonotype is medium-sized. The CDR3 region is CASSLRQGGTEAFF. The CDR3 bases are TGTGCCAGCAGCCTTAGACAGGGGGGCACTGAAGCTTTCTTT. The chain couples TRBV3-1 to TRBJ1-1; 9 bases fit TRBD1. Germline lookup yields CDR1 LGHDT and CDR2 YNNKEL (reference sequence). V lost 4 bases and J lost 4; bases outside the gene matches: 4. The CDR3 totals 14 residues.

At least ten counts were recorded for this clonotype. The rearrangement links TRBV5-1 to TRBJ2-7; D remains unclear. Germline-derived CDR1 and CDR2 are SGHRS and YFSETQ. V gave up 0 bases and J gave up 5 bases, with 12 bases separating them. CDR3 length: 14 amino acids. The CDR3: CASSLDASFDEQYF. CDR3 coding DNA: TGCGCCAGCAGCTTGGATGCTAGTTTCGACGAGCAGTACTTC.

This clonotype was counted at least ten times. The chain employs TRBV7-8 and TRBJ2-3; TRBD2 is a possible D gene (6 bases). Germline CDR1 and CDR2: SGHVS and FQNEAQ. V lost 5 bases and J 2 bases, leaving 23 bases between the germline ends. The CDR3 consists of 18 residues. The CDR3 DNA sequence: TGTGCCAGCAGCACCCGACAGTCTCTAGCGTCCTCCACAGATACGCAGTATTTT. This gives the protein CASSTRQSLASSTDTQYF.

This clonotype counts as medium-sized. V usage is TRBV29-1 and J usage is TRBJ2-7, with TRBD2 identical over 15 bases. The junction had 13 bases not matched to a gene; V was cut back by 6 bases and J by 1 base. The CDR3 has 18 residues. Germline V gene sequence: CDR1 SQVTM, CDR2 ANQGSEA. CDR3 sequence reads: CSVRGLAGGSASSYEQYF. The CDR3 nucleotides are TGCAGCGTCCGAGGACTAGCGGGAGGGTCGGCCAGTTCCTACGAGCAGTACTTC.

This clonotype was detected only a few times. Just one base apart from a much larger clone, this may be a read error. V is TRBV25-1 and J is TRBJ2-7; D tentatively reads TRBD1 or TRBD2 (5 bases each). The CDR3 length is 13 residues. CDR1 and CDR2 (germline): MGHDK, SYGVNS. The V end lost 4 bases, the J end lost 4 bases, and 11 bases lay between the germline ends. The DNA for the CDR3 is TGTGCCAGCAGTGTGGGGGTAAAATACGAGCAGTACTTC. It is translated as CASSVGVKYEQYF.

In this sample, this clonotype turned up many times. CDR3 region: CASSAGGRQGSYEQYF. The CDR3 DNA is TGTGCCAGCAGCGCGGGGGGGCGACAGGGGTCCTACGAGCAGTACTTC. This chain connects TRBV7-8 to TRBJ2-7; D perhaps matches TRBD2 (9 bases). Germline CDR1 SGHVS, CDR2 FQNEAQ. This CDR3 has 16 residues. V shed 5 bases and J shed 1 base, with 18 bases lying between them.

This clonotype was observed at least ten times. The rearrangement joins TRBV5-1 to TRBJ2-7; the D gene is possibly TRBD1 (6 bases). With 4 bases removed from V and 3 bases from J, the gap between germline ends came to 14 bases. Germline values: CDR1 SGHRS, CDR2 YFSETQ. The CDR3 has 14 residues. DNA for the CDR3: TGCGCCAGCAGCCCCCGGACAGCCTACTACGAGCAGTACTTC. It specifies CASSPRTAYYEQYF.

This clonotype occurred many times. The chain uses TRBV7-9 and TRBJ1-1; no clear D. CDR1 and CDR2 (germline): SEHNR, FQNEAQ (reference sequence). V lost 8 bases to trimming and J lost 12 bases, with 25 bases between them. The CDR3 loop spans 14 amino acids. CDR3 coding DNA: TGTGCCAGCTCACTCGGCGGGTTTTCATACCGGACTTTCTTT. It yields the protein CASSLGGFSYRTFF. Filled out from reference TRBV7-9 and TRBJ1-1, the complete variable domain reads DTGVSQNPRHKITKRGQNVTFRCDPISEHNRLYWYRQTLGQGPEFLTYFQNEAQLEKSRLLSDRFSAERPKGSFSTLEIQRTEQGDSAMYLCASSLGGFSYRTFFGQGTRLTVV.

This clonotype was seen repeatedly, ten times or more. CDR3 in amino acids: CASSLAGSHNEQFF. CDR3 nucleotide sequence: TGTGCCAGCAGCTTGGCGGGCTCGCACAATGAGCAGTTCTTC. This chain connects TRBV7-9 to TRBJ2-1, with a tentative D call TRBD2 (5 bases). V was trimmed by 3 bases and J by 5 bases, leaving 11 bases between them. Per germline, CDR1 SEHNR and CDR2 FQNEAQ (reference sequence). This CDR3 contains 14 residues.

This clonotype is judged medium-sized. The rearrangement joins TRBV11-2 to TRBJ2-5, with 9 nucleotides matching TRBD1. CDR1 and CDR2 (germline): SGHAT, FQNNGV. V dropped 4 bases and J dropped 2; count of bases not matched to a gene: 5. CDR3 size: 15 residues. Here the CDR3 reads CASSSGTGKQETQYF. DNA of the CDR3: TGTGCCAGCAGCTCTGGGACAGGGAAACAAGAGACCCAGTACTTC.

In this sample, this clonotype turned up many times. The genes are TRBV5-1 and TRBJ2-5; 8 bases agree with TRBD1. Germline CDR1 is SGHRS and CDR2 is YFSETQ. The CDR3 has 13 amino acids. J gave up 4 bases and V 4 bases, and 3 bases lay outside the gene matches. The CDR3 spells CASSPGTGETQYF. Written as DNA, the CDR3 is TGCGCCAGCAGCCCCGGGACAGGAGAGACCCAGTACTTC.

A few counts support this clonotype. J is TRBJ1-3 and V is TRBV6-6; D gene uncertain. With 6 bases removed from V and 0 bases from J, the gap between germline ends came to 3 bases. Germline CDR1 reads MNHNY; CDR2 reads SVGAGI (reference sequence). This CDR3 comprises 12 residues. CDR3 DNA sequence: TGTGCCAGCAGCCTCTCTGGAAACACCATATATTTT. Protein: CASSLSGNTIYF.

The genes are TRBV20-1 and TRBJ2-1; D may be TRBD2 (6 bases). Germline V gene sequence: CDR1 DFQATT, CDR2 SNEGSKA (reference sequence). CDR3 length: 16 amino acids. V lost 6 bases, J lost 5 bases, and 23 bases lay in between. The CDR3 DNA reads TGCAGTGCCCAGCCTTCCGGCGGGGACCTCCACAATGAGCAGTTCTTC. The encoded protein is CSAQPSGGDLHNEQFF.

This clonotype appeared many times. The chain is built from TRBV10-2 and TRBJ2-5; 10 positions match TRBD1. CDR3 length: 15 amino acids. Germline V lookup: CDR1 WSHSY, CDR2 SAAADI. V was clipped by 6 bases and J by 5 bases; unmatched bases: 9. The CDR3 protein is CASRPGQGGWETQYF. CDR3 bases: TGCGCCAGCAGGCCTGGACAGGGGGGATGGGAGACCCAGTACTTC.

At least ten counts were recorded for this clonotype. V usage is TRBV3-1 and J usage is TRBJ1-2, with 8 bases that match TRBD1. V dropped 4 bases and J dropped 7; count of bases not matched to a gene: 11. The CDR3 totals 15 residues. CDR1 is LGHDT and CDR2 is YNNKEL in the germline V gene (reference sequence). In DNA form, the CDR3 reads TGTGCCAGCAGCCCTACATATCAGGGGGCCGGTGGCTACACCTTC. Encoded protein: CASSPTYQGAGGYTF.

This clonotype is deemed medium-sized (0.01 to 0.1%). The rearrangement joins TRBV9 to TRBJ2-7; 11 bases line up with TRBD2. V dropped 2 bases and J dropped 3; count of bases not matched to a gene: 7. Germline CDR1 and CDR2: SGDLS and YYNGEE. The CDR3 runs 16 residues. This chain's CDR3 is CASSVSGRAEIYEQYF. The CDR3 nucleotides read TGTGCCAGCAGCGTTAGCGGGAGGGCCGAAATCTACGAGCAGTACTTC.

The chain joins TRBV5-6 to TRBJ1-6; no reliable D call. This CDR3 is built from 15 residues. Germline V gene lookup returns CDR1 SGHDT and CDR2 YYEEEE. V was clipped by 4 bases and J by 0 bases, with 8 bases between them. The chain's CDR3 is CASSPLGSYNSPLHF. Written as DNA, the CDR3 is TGTGCCAGCAGCCCTCTCGGCTCCTATAATTCACCCCTCCACTTT.

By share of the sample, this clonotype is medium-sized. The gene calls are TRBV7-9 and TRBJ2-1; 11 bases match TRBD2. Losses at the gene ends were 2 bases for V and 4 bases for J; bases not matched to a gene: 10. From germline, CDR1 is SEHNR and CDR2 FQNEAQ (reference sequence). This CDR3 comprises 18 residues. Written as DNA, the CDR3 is TGTGCCAGCAGCTTACCCCCAAGACTAGCGGGGATATACAATGAGCAGTTCTTC. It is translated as CASSLPPRLAGIYNEQFF.

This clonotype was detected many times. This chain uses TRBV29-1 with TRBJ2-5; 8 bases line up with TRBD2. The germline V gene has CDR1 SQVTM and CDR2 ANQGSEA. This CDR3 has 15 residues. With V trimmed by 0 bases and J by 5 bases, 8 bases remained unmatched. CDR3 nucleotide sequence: TGCAGCGTTGAAGAGCCGGGAGGGGGTAAGGAGACCCAGTACTTC. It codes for CSVEEPGGGKETQYF.

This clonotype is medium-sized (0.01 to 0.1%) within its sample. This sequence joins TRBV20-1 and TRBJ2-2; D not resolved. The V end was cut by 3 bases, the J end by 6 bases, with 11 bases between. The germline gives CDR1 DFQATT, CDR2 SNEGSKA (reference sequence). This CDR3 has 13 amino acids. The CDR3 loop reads CSASRHGAGELFF. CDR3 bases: TGCAGTGCTAGTAGGCATGGAGCCGGGGAGCTGTTTTTT.

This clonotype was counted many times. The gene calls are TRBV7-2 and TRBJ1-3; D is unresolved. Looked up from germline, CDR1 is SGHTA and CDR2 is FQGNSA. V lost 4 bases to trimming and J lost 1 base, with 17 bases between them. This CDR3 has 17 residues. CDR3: CASSSFLSVQSGNTIYF. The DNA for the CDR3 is TGTGCCAGCAGCTCCTTTCTATCAGTCCAATCTGGAAACACCATATATTTT.